The source of this TCR beta chain is a study of T-cell reconstitution after alpha-beta-depleted transplantation in children. Unique molecular identifiers featured in how the TCRbeta library was prepared. TCRdb passed the PCR reads through MiXCR, listing each CDR3 protein once. The sample shows 97,000 or so distinct CDR3 sequences, approximately 6% of them seen only once. In this sample, this clonotype turned up many times. The CDR3 is made up of 15 amino acids. Trimming left V 0 bases short and J 2 bases short, with 10 bases between. Germline values: CDR1 SGHKS, CDR2 YYEKEE (reference sequence). The source is a female patient aged 2-10 years who had a stem cell transplant for Fanconi anemia, so the T cells may come from the graft donor. Sequencing used PBMCs, mostly from graft donor cells, obtained 60 days after TCRalphabeta/CD19-depleted stem cell transplant. The chain uses TRBV5-5 and TRBJ2-3, with D uncertain. The CDR3 here is CASSLVVSATDTQYF. The CDR3 DNA reads TGTGCCAGCAGCTTGGTGGTCAGCGCCACAGATACGCAGTATTTT.